The 8 T cell receptor beta chains below were found in one sample sequenced in a study of T-cell reconstitution after alpha-beta-depleted transplantation in children. As it was prepared, the TCRbeta library received unique molecular identifiers. TCRdb reprocessed the PCR reads with MiXCR, giving one entry per CDR3 protein. The sample has 450,000 to 600,000 distinct CDR3 sequences; 13% are singletons. Sequenced here: PBMCs, mostly from graft donor cells, sampled 360 days after TCRalphabeta/CD19-depleted stem cell transplant. Every receptor here comes from a male patient under 18 who had a stem cell transplant for acute myeloid leukemia, so the T cells may come from the graft donor.

This clonotype was detected a few times. The J gene is TRBJ2-1, the V gene TRBV10-3; D is unclear. Germline CDR1 ENHRY, CDR2 SYGVKD. CDR3 length: 14 residues. V shed 7 bases and J shed 4 bases, with 14 bases lying between them. The CDR3, as DNA: TGTGCCATCACTGCAGGAGTGGTATACAATGAGCAGTTCTTC. It codes for CAITAGVVYNEQFF.

The gene calls are TRBV9 and TRBJ2-1; TRBD2 agrees at 11 bases. The trim removed 0 bases at V and 7 bases at J, leaving 6 bases unmatched. The CDR3 is made up of 16 amino acids. Germline lookup yields CDR1 SGDLS and CDR2 YYNGEE. CDR3 bases: TGTGCCAGCAGCGTAGCCAGGCTAGCGGGAGGAAATGAGCAGTTCTTC. Residues: CASSVARLAGGNEQFF.

This clonotype was counted between two and nine times. This chain links TRBV16 with TRBJ2-3; no definite D call. The V and J ends lost 4 bases and 2 bases respectively, with 10 bases between them. Germline V gives CDR1 KGHSY, CDR2 FQNENV. The CDR3 is made up of 14 amino acids. CDR3 loop: CASSPHRLTDTQYF. CDR3 nucleotides: TGTGCCAGCAGCCCTCATCGCCTCACAGATACGCAGTATTTT.

In this sample, this clonotype turned up a few times. The V and J genes are TRBV11-2 and TRBJ1-1; D is possibly TRBD1 (5 bases). The germline gives CDR1 SGHAT, CDR2 FQNNGV. Trimming removed 3 bases from V and 1 base from J, with 12 bases in between. This CDR3 is built from 15 residues. The CDR3 protein is CASSLGPRWNTEAFF. In DNA form, the CDR3 reads TGTGCCAGCAGCTTGGGACCTCGGTGGAACACTGAAGCTTTCTTT.

This clonotype was detected a few times. The V call is TRBV28, the J call TRBJ2-1; TRBD2 matches 8 bases. The germline V gene encodes CDR1 MDHEN and CDR2 SYDVKM. This CDR3 has 11 amino acids. Trimming removed 8 bases from V and 11 bases from J; junction bases left unmatched: 5. In DNA, the CDR3 is TGTGCCAGCGGTAGCGGGACAAAGCAGTTCTTC. Residues: CASGSGTKQFF.

This clonotype was observed a few times. The chain employs TRBV9 and TRBJ2-7, with 12 bases lining up with TRBD1. V gave up 2 bases and J gave up 2 bases; unmatched junction bases: 2. Per the germline V gene, CDR1 is SGDLS and CDR2 is YYNGEE. CDR3 length: 15 residues. This chain's CDR3 is CASSVGTGGPYEQYF. The CDR3 nucleotides read TGTGCCAGCAGCGTCGGGACAGGGGGCCCCTACGAGCAGTACTTC.

The table lists this clonotype with a few counts. The chain employs TRBV28 and TRBJ2-7, with D tentatively TRBD1 or TRBD2 (5 bases each). This CDR3 is 16 amino acids long. Trimming shortened V by 3 bases and J by 0 bases, and 15 bases separated the two germline ends. The germline V gene encodes CDR1 MDHEN and CDR2 SYDVKM. The chain's CDR3 is CASSFRKGRSSYEQYF. The CDR3 region has the DNA TGTGCCAGCAGTTTCCGGAAGGGACGGAGCTCCTACGAGCAGTACTTC.

The chain joins TRBV6-1 to TRBJ2-7; 8 nucleotides agree with TRBD1. The CDR3 length is 15 residues. V shed 3 bases and J 2 bases; nucleotides not matched to a gene: 6. Germline V CDR1 and CDR2: MNHNS, SASEGT. The CDR3 nucleotides read TGTGCCAGCAGTGATGCCGGGACAGGAGCCTACGAGCAGTACTTC. As protein: CASSDAGTGAYEQYF.